Included here is one T cell receptor (beta chain) sequence, with context. This entry is derived from a study of control samples from healthy donors and cancer patients. The assay was immunoSEQ multiplex PCR, and TCRdb's table has in-frame clones only and misses some. The table records 130,000 to 150,000 clones, around 94% of them present only once. The specimen sequenced was PBMCs. This TCR was sampled from a man aged 55-75 years with colorectal cancer.

The CDR3 DNA reads TGCGCCAGCAGCCGAGGGACAGGGGAGTACAATGAGCAGTTCTTC. Protein sequence: CASSRGTGEYNEQFF. The gene calls are TRBV4-3 and TRBJ2-1; 10 nucleotides line up with TRBD1. CDR1 is LGHNA, CDR2 YSLEER, per germline. The CDR3 runs 15 residues. V shed 4 bases and J 4 bases; nucleotides not matched to a gene: 4.